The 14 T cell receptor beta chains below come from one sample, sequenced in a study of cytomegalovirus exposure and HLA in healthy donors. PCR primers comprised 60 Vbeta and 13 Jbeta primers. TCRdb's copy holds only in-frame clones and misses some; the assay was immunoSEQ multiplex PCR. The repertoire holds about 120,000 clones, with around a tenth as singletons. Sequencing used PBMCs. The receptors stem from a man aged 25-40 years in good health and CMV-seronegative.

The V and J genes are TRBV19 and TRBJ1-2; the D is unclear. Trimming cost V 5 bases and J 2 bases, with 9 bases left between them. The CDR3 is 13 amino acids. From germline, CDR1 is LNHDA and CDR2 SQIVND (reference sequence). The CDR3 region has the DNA TGTGCCAGTAGTTTGGGCAGCAACTATGGCTACACCTTC. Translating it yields CASSLGSNYGYTF.

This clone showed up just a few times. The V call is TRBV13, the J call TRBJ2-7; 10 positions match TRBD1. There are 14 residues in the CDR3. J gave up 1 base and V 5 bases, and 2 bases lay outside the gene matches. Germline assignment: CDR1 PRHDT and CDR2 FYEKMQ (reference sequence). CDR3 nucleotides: TGTGCCAGCAGCGCGGGACAGGGGTCCTACGAGCAGTACTTC. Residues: CASSAGQGSYEQYF.

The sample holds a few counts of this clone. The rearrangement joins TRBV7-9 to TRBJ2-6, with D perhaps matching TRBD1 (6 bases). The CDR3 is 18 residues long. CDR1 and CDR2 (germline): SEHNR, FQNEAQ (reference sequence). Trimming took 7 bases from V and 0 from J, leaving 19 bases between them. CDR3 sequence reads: CASTPPWGHTSGANVLTF. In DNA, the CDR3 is TGTGCCAGCACCCCTCCCTGGGGACATACCTCTGGGGCCAACGTCCTGACTTTC.

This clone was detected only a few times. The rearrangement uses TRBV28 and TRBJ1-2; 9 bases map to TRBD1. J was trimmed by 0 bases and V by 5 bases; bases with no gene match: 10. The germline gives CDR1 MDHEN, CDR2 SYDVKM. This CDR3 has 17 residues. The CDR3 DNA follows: TGTGCCAGCAGTCCTCAAGGGACAGGGTCAACTAACTATGGCTACACCTTC. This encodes CASSPQGTGSTNYGYTF.

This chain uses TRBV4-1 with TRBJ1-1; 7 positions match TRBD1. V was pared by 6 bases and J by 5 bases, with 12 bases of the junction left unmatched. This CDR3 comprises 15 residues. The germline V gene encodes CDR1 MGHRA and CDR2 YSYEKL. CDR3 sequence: CASSQKNRGRTEAFF. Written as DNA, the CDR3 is TGCGCCAGCAGTCAGAAGAACAGGGGACGGACTGAAGCTTTCTTT.

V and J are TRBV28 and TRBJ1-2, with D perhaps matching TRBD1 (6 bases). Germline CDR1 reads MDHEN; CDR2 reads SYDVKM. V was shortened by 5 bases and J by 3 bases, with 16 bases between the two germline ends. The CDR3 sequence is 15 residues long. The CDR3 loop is CASSINRDYYYGYTF. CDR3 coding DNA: TGTGCCAGCAGTATCAACAGGGACTATTACTATGGCTACACCTTC.

CDR3 nucleotide sequence: TGTGCCAGCAGTTCTTACAAATCCTACGAGCAGTACTTC. Its translation: CASSSYKSYEQYF. The rearrangement joins TRBV27 to TRBJ2-7, with D unclear. V gave up 4 bases and J gave up 1 base, with 8 bases separating them. The CDR3 sequence is 13 residues long. Germline V lookup: CDR1 MNHEY, CDR2 SMNVEV (reference sequence).

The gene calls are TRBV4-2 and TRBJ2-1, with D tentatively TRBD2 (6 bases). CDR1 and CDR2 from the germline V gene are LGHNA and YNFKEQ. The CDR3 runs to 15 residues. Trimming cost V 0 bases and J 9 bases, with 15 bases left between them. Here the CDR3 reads CASSQDTGVGTEQFF. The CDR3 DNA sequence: TGTGCCAGCAGCCAAGATACGGGGGTCGGCACTGAGCAGTTCTTC.

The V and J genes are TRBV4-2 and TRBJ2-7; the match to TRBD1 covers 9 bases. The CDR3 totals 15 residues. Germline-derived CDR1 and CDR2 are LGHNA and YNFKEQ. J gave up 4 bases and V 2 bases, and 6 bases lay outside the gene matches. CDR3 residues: CASSQRAGTGYEQYF. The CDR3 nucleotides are TGTGCCAGCAGCCAACGGGCCGGGACAGGGTACGAGCAGTACTTC.

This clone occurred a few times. CDR3 DNA: TGTGCCAGTAGTACGGACAGGAGCTCCTACGAGCAGTACTTC. It translates to CASSTDRSSYEQYF. This chain joins TRBV19 and TRBJ2-7; 7 positions agree with TRBD1. Germline loops: CDR1 LNHDA, CDR2 SQIVND (reference sequence). CDR3 length equals 14 residues. Trimming removed 4 bases from V and 0 bases from J; junction bases left unmatched: 3. Together with reference TRBV19 and TRBJ2-7, the CDR3 gives the full variable domain: DGGITQSPKYLFRKEGQNVTLSCEQNLNHDAMYWYRQDPGQGLRLIYYSQIVNDFQKGDIAEGYSVSREKKESFPLTVTSAQKNPTAFYLCASSTDRSSYEQYFGPGTRLTVT.

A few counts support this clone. CDR3 residues: CASRVLAVSYNEQFF. The CDR3 DNA follows: TGTGCCAGCAGAGTACTAGCGGTCTCCTACAATGAGCAGTTCTTC. The genes are TRBV6-1 and TRBJ2-1; 8 bases are shared with TRBD2. J lost 0 bases, V lost 6 bases, and 4 bases had no gene match. This CDR3 is built from 15 residues. CDR1 and CDR2 (germline): MNHNS, SASEGT.

The CDR3 here is CASSWGGQGAQQTQYF. In nucleotides, the CDR3 is TGCGCCAGCAGCTGGGGGGGACAGGGGGCGCAACAGACCCAGTACTTC. The rearrangement links TRBV5-1 to TRBJ2-5; 12 positions agree with TRBD1. V was clipped by 3 bases and J by 6 bases; unmatched bases: 9. Germline-derived CDR1 and CDR2 are SGHRS and YFSETQ. This CDR3 region has 16 residues.

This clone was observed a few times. The CDR3 here is CSVERGYEQYF. Here the CDR3 DNA reads TGCAGCGTTGAACGAGGCTACGAGCAGTACTTC. This chain joins TRBV29-1 and TRBJ2-7; D remains unclear. The CDR3 runs to 11 residues. CDR1 and CDR2 (germline): SQVTM, ANQGSEA. V lost 2 bases and J 3 bases, leaving 5 bases between the germline ends.

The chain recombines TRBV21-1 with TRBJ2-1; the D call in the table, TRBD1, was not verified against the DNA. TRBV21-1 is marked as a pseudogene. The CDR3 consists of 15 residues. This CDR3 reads CASSKAQGTPNEQFF. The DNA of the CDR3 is TGTGCCAGCAGCAAAGCGCAGGGGACACCAAATGAGCAGTTCTTC.